These T cell receptor beta chains were read from a single sample in a study of blood T cells in healthy people across ages. TCRdb reprocessed the 5' RACE reads with MiXCR, giving one entry per CDR3 protein. The sample lists hundreds of thousands of distinct CDR3 sequences; 52% were seen once. Sequenced: blood. These receptors all stem from an elderly woman in good health. CDR3s include the opening cysteine and the closing phenylalanine or tryptophan. Each record gives: V gene, clone size, J gene, D gene, CDR3 DNA, CDR3 protein. The D gene is left open where the match is weak. Where a row states a size, it is once, few, many or the class of an expanded clone; other rows omit it.

>TRBV12-3/TRBV12-4|.|TRBJ2-5|TRBD2
TGTGCCAGCAGTTCTGGGACTAGCGGGGGGTCCTACAATGAGCAGTACTTC
CASSSGTSGGSYNEQYF
>TRBV20-1|many|TRBJ2-1|.
TGCAGTGCTAGCCAGGGGTTAAGCTACAATGAGCAGTTCTTC
CSASQGLSYNEQFF
>TRBV27|once|TRBJ2-3|.
TGTGCCAGCTCCTTCCAGGGGAATCAGCCCCAGTATTTT
CASSFQGNQPQYF
>TRBV29-1|many|TRBJ2-3|TRBD2
TGCAGCGCTGGGACTAGCGGGGCAGATACGCAGTATTTT
CSAGTSGADTQYF
>TRBV4-1|.|TRBJ1-2|.
TGCGCCAGCAGCCAAAGGCGAGGCAACAACTATGGCTACACCTTC
CASSQRRGNNYGYTF
>TRBV5-1|once|TRBJ1-2|.
TGCGCCAGCAGCTCCGGCATCACTGGCGGAGGAGAGGGCTACACCTTC
CASSSGITGGGEGYTF
>TRBV20-1|many|TRBJ2-3|TRBD2
TGCAGTGCTAGAGGTCCTAGCGGGGGGGCCCAAAGAATCACAGATACGCAGTATTTT
CSARGPSGGAQRITDTQYF
>TRBV27|few|TRBJ2-7|.
TGTGCCAGCAGTCCGTCTGATAGACGCCCGTTAGAATACGAGCAGTACTTC
CASSPSDRRPLEYEQYF
>TRBV28|.|TRBJ2-7|TRBD2
TGTGCCAGCAGTTTATCCCTCGGGACTAGTTTGTGCGAGCAGTACTTC
CASSLSLGTSLCEQYF
>TRBV7-6|few|TRBJ2-5|.
TGTGCCAGCAGTGTGAGTTCGGCTAGGGAGACCCAGTACTTC
CASSVSSARETQYF
>TRBV9|.|TRBJ2-1|TRBD2
TGTGCCAGCAGCGTAGGCGTAGCGGGCCAATACAATGAGCAGTTCTTC
CASSVGVAGQYNEQFF
>TRBV27|many|TRBJ2-1|.
TGTGCCAGCAGTTTTATCGGGCGTGAGCAGTTCTTC
CASSFIGREQFF
>TRBV4-3|many|TRBJ2-7|TRBD1
TGCGCCAGCAGCCAGGAGACAGGGTTTACGTCCTACGAGCAGTACTTC
CASSQETGFTSYEQYF
>TRBV28|many|TRBJ2-7|TRBD2
TGTGCCAGCAGTTTAGTGACTAGCGGGAGGGACGAGCAGTACTTC
CASSLVTSGRDEQYF
>TRBV7-3|many|TRBJ1-5|.
TGTGCCAGCAGCTTAAATAGGGGTGAGCCCCAGCATTTT
CASSLNRGEPQHF
>TRBV20-1|.|TRBJ1-3|.
TGCAGTGCTAGAGATCGGCAGGCCTCTGGAAACACCATATATTTT
CSARDRQASGNTIYF
>TRBV5-1|few|TRBJ2-3|TRBD2
TGCGCCAGCAGCTTGGGCGGGGGAAAGGCCACAGATACGCAGTATTTT
CASSLGGGKATDTQYF
>TRBV5-1|few|TRBJ2-5|TRBD2
TGCGCCAGCAGCTTCGGGAGTAGCGGGACTAGCAGGGAGACCCAGTACTTC
CASSFGSSGTSRETQYF
>TRBV20-1|.|TRBJ2-5|TRBD2
TGCAGTGCTAGAGATCGACTAGCGGGGTCAGAGACCCAGTACTTC
CSARDRLAGSETQYF
>TRBV10-3|.|TRBJ2-7|TRBD2
TGTGCCGTTTCTACCTGGGGGGGGAGAGGTTACGAGCAGTACTTC
CAVSTWGGRGYEQYF
>TRBV20-1|.|TRBJ1-2|.
TGCAGTGCTGTCCCCCGTGGCTACTATGGCTACACCTTC
CSAVPRGYYGYTF
>TRBV27|.|TRBJ2-2|TRBD2
TGTGCCAGCAGTACTCTTTTAGCGGGGCATTTTCCGGGGGAGCTGTTTTTT
CASSTLLAGHFPGELFF
>TRBV6-5|.|TRBJ1-5|.
TGTGCCAGCAGTTATCAGGTGGATCAGCCCCAGCATTTT
CASSYQVDQPQHF
>TRBV24-1|.|TRBJ1-5|.
TGTGCCACCAGTGATGGGTGGAATCAGCCCCAGCATTTT
CATSDGWNQPQHF
>TRBV24-1|few|TRBJ2-3|.
TGTGCCACCAGTAAAGAGTTCGCAGATACGCAGTATTTT
CATSKEFADTQYF
>TRBV7-2|.|TRBJ2-5|TRBD2
TGTGCCAGCAGCTTTCAGCGGGGGGGCGGGGAGACCCAGTACTTC
CASSFQRGGGETQYF
>TRBV7-2|few|TRBJ2-5|.
TGTGCCAGCAGCTCGTATAGAGAACAAGAGACCCAGTACTTC
CASSSYREQETQYF
>TRBV20-1|few|TRBJ2-4|.
TGCAGTGCTAGGCCTCAGGGGTCTCGGGCCAAAAACATTCAGTACTTC
CSARPQGSRAKNIQYF
>TRBV5-6|.|TRBJ2-7|TRBD2
TGTGCCAGCAGCCCAGGGACTAGCGGGAGATTGAGTTTCGACGAGCAGTACTTC
CASSPGTSGRLSFDEQYF
>TRBV20-1|few|TRBJ2-1|TRBD2
TGCAGTGCTTGGGAAGGACGAGCGGGAGGCAATGAGCAGTTCTTC
CSAWEGRAGGNEQFF
>TRBV5-1|.|TRBJ1-2|TRBD1
TGCGCCAGCAGGACGGCCGGGACAGGGGCTCAAGGCTACACCTTC
CASRTAGTGAQGYTF
>TRBV20-1|.|TRBJ2-2|TRBD2
TGCAGTGCAGGGGCGGCGGGAGGGCTTACAACCGGGGAGCTGTTTTTT
CSAGAAGGLTTGELFF
>TRBV4-1|.|TRBJ2-7|TRBD1
TGCGCCAGCAGCCAAGGCCGGGACAGGGGACTCTACGAGCAGTACTTC
CASSQGRDRGLYEQYF
>TRBV7-9|many|TRBJ2-3|TRBD2
TGTGCCAGCAGCTTAGAGGGTAGCGGGACGCTAAATACGCAGTATTTT
CASSLEGSGTLNTQYF
>TRBV4-1|.|TRBJ1-2|.
TGCGCCAGCAGCCAAGGGACCCGAGGCTACACCTTC
CASSQGTRGYTF
>TRBV12-3/TRBV12-4|many|TRBJ1-6|.
TGTGCCAGCAGTTTTTACGGAGGGGCCGATTCACCCCTCCACTTT
CASSFYGGADSPLHF
>TRBV5-1|.|TRBJ2-7|TRBD2
TGCGCCAGCAGCGAGGGGCTAGCGGGGTCCAATGAGCAGTACTTC
CASSEGLAGSNEQYF
>TRBV5-6|.|TRBJ1-1|TRBD1
TGTGCCAGCAGCTCGGGACAGGGGGAGTGGACTGAAGCTTTCTTT
CASSSGQGEWTEAFF
>TRBV5-1|many|TRBJ2-1|TRBD2
TGCGCCAGCAGCCGCGGGGGGGCCTACAATGAGCAGTTCTTC
CASSRGGAYNEQFF
>TRBV20-1|.|TRBJ2-4|TRBD1
TGCAGTGCTAGGGACAGGGGGTCTGCCAAAAACATTCAGTACTTC
CSARDRGSAKNIQYF
>TRBV7-3|.|TRBJ1-1|.
TGTGCCAGCAGCTTTGACGGTATGAACACTGAAGCTTTCTTT
CASSFDGMNTEAFF
>TRBV10-3|.|TRBJ1-1|.
TGTGCCATCAGAATACAGGGATCCTTGAACACTGAAGCTTTCTTT
CAIRIQGSLNTEAFF
>TRBV7-2|many|TRBJ2-3|.
TGTGCCAGCAGCCCAAAGACTCACTTTAATACGCAGTATTTT
CASSPKTHFNTQYF
>TRBV15|few|TRBJ1-2|TRBD1
TGTGCCACCAGCAACCAACCCGGACAGGGAAATCGCGGCTACACCTTC
CATSNQPGQGNRGYTF
>TRBV11-1|few|TRBJ2-3|.
TGTGCCAGCAGCCCCGGACAGACTAGCACAGATACGCAGTATTTT
CASSPGQTSTDTQYF
>TRBV11-2|.|TRBJ2-2|TRBD2
TGTGCCAGCAGTACAGGAGCGGGGACGACCGGGGAGCTGTTTTTT
CASSTGAGTTGELFF
>TRBV12-3/TRBV12-4|once|TRBJ1-3|.
TGTGCCAGCAGCCGGGACTACTCTGGAAACACCATATATTTT
CASSRDYSGNTIYF
>TRBV15|.|TRBJ2-5|.
TGTGCCACCAGCGAGGCCGGGACTGAAGAGACCCAGTACTTC
CATSEAGTEETQYF
>TRBV30|many|TRBJ2-1|TRBD1
TGTGCCTGGAAGGGACAGAGGGAGTTCTTC
CAWKGQREFF
>TRBV5-1|few|TRBJ1-2|.
TGCGCCAGCAGCTTAGCCGCAGCTAACTATGGCTACACCTTC
CASSLAAANYGYTF
>TRBV3-1|.|TRBJ1-5|TRBD1
TGTGCCAGCAGCCACAGGGGGCAGGGACAGCCCCAGCATTTT
CASSHRGQGQPQHF
>TRBV5-1|few|TRBJ2-7|.
TGCGCCAGCAGCCCAAATCCCAGTTCCTACGAGCAGTACTTC
CASSPNPSSYEQYF
>TRBV9|few|TRBJ1-1|TRBD1
TGTGCCAGCAGCGTAGGCCCACAGGGGGTCTATGAAGCTTTCTTT
CASSVGPQGVYEAFF
>TRBV7-6|.|TRBJ2-2|TRBD1
TGTGCCAGCAGCTTAGGTCCGACAGGGTCCGGGGAGCTGTTTTTT
CASSLGPTGSGELFF
>TRBV28|.|TRBJ2-1|TRBD1
TGTGCCAGGCGACCGGGACAGGGGAGTGAGCAGTTCTTC
CARRPGQGSEQFF
>TRBV20-1|many|TRBJ2-4|.
TGCAGTGTTTGGCGAACCTCCGTCCAAAACATTCAGTACTTC
CSVWRTSVQNIQYF
>TRBV7-2|.|TRBJ1-5|.
TGTGCCAGCAGCGAAAGCGCAGAGTATAGCAATCAGCCCCAGCATTTT
CASSESAEYSNQPQHF
>TRBV7-2|.|TRBJ2-3|TRBD1
TGTGCCAGCAGGCCGGGACAGTACACAGATACGCAGTATTTT
CASRPGQYTDTQYF
>TRBV6-4|once|TRBJ2-3|.
TGTGCCAGCGCCCTGGAAAGGCACACAGATACGCAGTATTTT
CASALERHTDTQYF
>TRBV25-1|many|TRBJ2-1|TRBD2
TGTGCCAGCAGTGAATCAGGACTAGCGGGTGAATCCTACAATGAGCAGTTCTTC
CASSESGLAGESYNEQFF